Included here is one T cell receptor beta chain sequence, with context. The sample belongs to a study of blood T cell repertoires in COVID-19. Study information: Sources were T cells, B-cell-depleted T cells, or PBMCs; the material itself was cDNA or gDNA.

Study processing details: Reference gene primer amplification in the assay estimated nucleated cell counts. The protocol was immunoSEQ multiplex PCR, while the TCRdb copy is restricted to in-frame clones and leaves out a portion. That table is the source of V, J and clone size, and D and trimming were worked out from the DNA. Seen here are 130,000 or so clones, approximately 80% observed once, and the top ten hold around 1.4%. The length of the CDR3 is 15 residues. Per germline, CDR1 LGHDT and CDR2 YNNKEL (reference sequence). The ends were cut back, 0 bases at V and 5 bases at J, with 10 bases in the middle.

This clonotype was sampled from a human donor in a cohort sampled during active COVID-19. The specimen sequenced was peripheral blood. The rearrangement uses TRBV3-1 (or the pseudogene TRBV3-2) and TRBJ2-2; D uncertain. The CDR3 loop is CASSQERTVTGELFF. The CDR3 coding sequence is TGTGCCAGCAGCCAAGAGAGAACGGTTACCGGGGAGCTGTTTTTT.